The 21 T cell receptor beta chains below were found in one sample sequenced in a study of blood T cell repertoires in COVID-19. Measured with immunoSEQ multiplex PCR; TCRdb has only the in-frame clones, and not every one. The table has 85,000 to 110,000 clones, over 70% seen once. Sequencing input: peripheral blood. These receptors originate from a human donor in a cohort sampled during active or convalescent COVID-19.

To note about this clone: A read error may account for a junction end that differs from germline. The chain combines TRBV20-1 with TRBJ2-3; TRBD1 agrees at 11 bases. The CDR3 is 11 residues long. Germline values: CDR1 DFQATT, CDR2 SNEGSKA (reference sequence). CDR3 amino acids: CSASLDRGLSF. The CDR3 DNA follows: TGCAGTGCTAGCCTGGACAGGGGGCTTTCCTTT.

The chain carries TRBV19 and TRBJ1-6; 8 bases match TRBD1. The CDR3 runs to 16 residues. The V segment lost 3 bases and the J segment 9 bases; nucleotides outside the gene matches: 10. Looked up from germline, CDR1 is LNHDA and CDR2 is SQIVND (reference sequence). The CDR3 DNA sequence: TGTGCCAGTAGTATTGTCCCAGGACAGGGAGTTTCACCCCTCCACTTT. This gives the protein CASSIVPGQGVSPLHF.

The V and J genes are TRBV6-6 and TRBJ1-5; possible D gene TRBD1, 5 bases. V gave up 0 bases and J gave up 7 bases, with 16 bases separating them. CDR1 MNHNY and CDR2 SVGAGI come from the germline V gene (reference sequence). The CDR3 sequence is 16 residues long. CDR3 DNA: TGTGCCAGCAGTTACTCGATGCAGGGAGGAGAACAGCCCCAGCATTTT. Translation: CASSYSMQGGEQPQHF.

This sequence joins TRBV7-2 and TRBJ1-2, with D tentatively TRBD1 (6 bases). Trimming took off 4 bases at V and 8 bases at J, with 11 bases between the two ends. CDR1 is SGHTA and CDR2 is FQGNSA in the germline V gene. This CDR3 is built from 12 residues. CDR3 sequence: CASSSQGIGYTF. DNA of the CDR3: TGTGCCAGCAGCTCCCAGGGGATAGGCTACACCTTC.

J is TRBJ2-7 and V is TRBV5-5, with D maybe TRBD1 (5 bases). CDR1 and CDR2 (germline): SGHKS, YYEKEE (reference sequence). The CDR3 length is 14 residues. V was pared by 4 bases and J by 0 bases, with 11 bases between. The CDR3 loop reads CASSLQATSYEQYF. The CDR3 nucleotides read TGTGCCAGCAGCCTACAGGCTACCTCCTACGAGCAGTACTTC.

The V gene is TRBV9, the J gene TRBJ2-7; D is undetermined. Trimming pared 3 bases from V and 6 bases from J, leaving 7 bases between. The germline V gene encodes CDR1 SGDLS and CDR2 YYNGEE. The CDR3 runs to 11 residues. This chain's CDR3 is CASSGGIEQYF. The CDR3, as DNA: TGTGCCAGCAGCGGCGGAATCGAGCAGTACTTC.

The J gene is TRBJ2-7, the V gene TRBV9; possibly TRBD1 for D (5 bases). Deletions cut 4 bases from V and 2 bases from J, with 16 bases between. Germline lookup yields CDR1 SGDLS and CDR2 YYNGEE. This CDR3 has 15 residues. The chain's CDR3 is CASSPDLRVTYEQYF. CDR3 sequence (DNA): TGTGCCAGCAGCCCGGACCTCAGGGTAACCTACGAGCAGTACTTC.

The chain combines TRBV6-6 with TRBJ2-7, with TRBD1 identical over 9 bases. Trimming removed 6 bases from V and 6 bases from J; junction bases left unmatched: 6. This CDR3 region has 13 residues. The germline V gene has CDR1 MNHNY and CDR2 SVGAGI (reference sequence). The CDR3 DNA reads TGTGCCAGCAGCCGGGACAGGGTTTTCGAGCAGTACTTC. It specifies CASSRDRVFEQYF.

The V call is TRBV11-2, the J call TRBJ2-2, with D hard to call. This CDR3 spans 17 amino acids. V was trimmed by 2 bases and J by 1 base, leaving 14 bases between them. Germline V gene lookup returns CDR1 SGHAT and CDR2 FQNNGV. Here the CDR3 DNA reads TGTGCCAGCAGCTTATTATCTAAACAGCTGAACACCGGGGAGCTGTTTTTT. This encodes CASSLLSKQLNTGELFF. Full variable domain (missing parts from reference TRBV11-2 and TRBJ2-2): EAGVAQSPRYKIIEKRQSVAFWCNPISGHATLYWYQQILGQGPKLLIQFQNNGVVDDSQLPKDRFSAERLKGVDSTLKIQPAKLEDSAVYLCASSLLSKQLNTGELFFGEGSRLTVL.

With regard to this clone: The sample carries other DNA sequences with the same CDR3. The chain recombines TRBV5-1 with TRBJ2-6; tentative D call: TRBD1 (5 bases). This CDR3 region has 16 residues. Between the trimmed V and J ends, which lost 4 bases and 1 base, there was a span of 12 bases. CDR1 and CDR2 from the germline V gene are SGHRS and YFSETQ. The CDR3 is CASSPQGASGANVLTF. DNA of the CDR3: TGCGCCAGCAGCCCACAAGGGGCGTCTGGGGCCAACGTCCTGACTTTC.

This rearrangement joins TRBV14 to TRBJ2-1; TRBD2 might be the D (6 bases). CDR3 length: 15 amino acids. V lost 1 base and J 5 bases, leaving 12 bases between the germline ends. Germline V CDR1 and CDR2: SGHDN, FVKESK. The CDR3 DNA reads as TGTGCCAGCAGCCAAGTTACTAGCTACGACAATGAGCAGTTCTTC. Translation gives CASSQVTSYDNEQFF.

This chain uses TRBV11-2 with TRBJ2-2; a weak D match, TRBD2 (6 bases). The V gene's germline CDR1 is SGHAT and CDR2 FQNNGV. The V end lost 8 bases, the J end lost 6 bases, and 7 bases lay between the germline ends. This CDR3 has 11 residues. CDR3 sequence: CASWGAGELFF. CDR3 nucleotide sequence: TGTGCCAGCTGGGGGGCCGGGGAGCTGTTTTTT.

The sample holds a few counts of this clone. This chain uses TRBV3-1 (or the pseudogene TRBV3-2) with TRBJ1-1; D not resolved. Trimming shortened V by 0 bases and J by 11 bases, and 13 bases separated the two germline ends. The CDR3 spans 13 residues. The germline V gene has CDR1 LGHDT and CDR2 YNNKEL (reference sequence). The CDR3 nucleotides are TGTGCCAGCAGCCAAGATCTTTGGGCGAGCGCTTTCTTT. This codes for CASSQDLWASAFF.

This clone was seen a few times. This rearrangement joins TRBV19 to TRBJ2-3; 11 bases match TRBD2. The germline CDR1 and CDR2 sequences are LNHDA and SQIVND (reference sequence). The CDR3 extends over 16 amino acids. V shed 5 bases and J 3 bases; nucleotides not matched to a gene: 7. DNA for the CDR3: TGTGCCAGTAGTGCCAATAGCGGGGGGGGGACAGATACGCAGTATTTT. Its protein is CASSANSGGGTDTQYF. Variable domain in full (rest from reference TRBV19 and TRBJ2-3): DGGITQSPKYLFRKEGQNVTLSCEQNLNHDAMYWYRQDPGQGLRLIYYSQIVNDFQKGDIAEGYSVSREKKESFPLTVTSAQKNPTAFYLCASSANSGGGTDTQYFGPGTRLTVL.

The chain carries TRBV9 and TRBJ1-1; a weak D match, TRBD1 (6 bases). V was shortened by 4 bases and J by 3 bases, with 13 bases between the two germline ends. The CDR3 contains 14 residues. Germline CDR1 and CDR2: SGDLS and YYNGEE. The CDR3: CASSPLDSYTEAFF. Here the CDR3 DNA reads TGTGCCAGCAGCCCGCTGGACAGTTACACTGAAGCTTTCTTT.

The gene calls are TRBV7-2 and TRBJ1-1, with a possible D match to TRBD1 (6 bases). CDR1 and CDR2 from the germline V gene are SGHTA and FQGNSA. The length of the CDR3 is 15 residues. V was shortened by 1 base and J by 3 bases, with 12 bases between the two germline ends. CDR3: CASSLGTRGHTEAFF. The CDR3, as DNA: TGTGCCAGCAGCTTAGGAACCAGGGGTCACACTGAAGCTTTCTTT.

This chain joins TRBV7-2 and TRBJ1-4, with D uncertain. The CDR3 loop spans 17 amino acids. V gave up 2 bases and J gave up 0 bases, with 13 bases separating them. CDR1 SGHTA and CDR2 FQGNSA come from the germline V gene. CDR3 coding DNA: TGTGCCAGCAGCTTAATTGAGGGCCTTGCAACTAATGAAAAACTGTTTTTT. Translation: CASSLIEGLATNEKLFF.

In this sample, this clone turned up a few times. The V call is TRBV6-2 or TRBV6-3, the J call TRBJ1-2; TRBD1 is a possible D gene (6 bases). The V gene's germline CDR1 is MNHEY and CDR2 SVGEGT. The V end lost 5 bases, the J end lost 3 bases, and 13 bases lay between the germline ends. This CDR3 comprises 14 residues. The CDR3: CASSTQGSDYGYTF. For the CDR3, the DNA is TGTGCCAGCAGTACCCAGGGGTCCGACTATGGCTACACCTTC.

This clone was seen more than once but under ten times. The V gene is TRBV10-2, the J gene TRBJ2-7; 9 bases are shared with TRBD1. Germline assignment: CDR1 WSHSY and CDR2 SAAADI. CDR3 length: 14 residues. J gave up 5 bases and V 3 bases, and 5 bases lay outside the gene matches. CDR3 amino acids: CASSEQGARNEQYF. CDR3 bases: TGCGCCAGCAGTGAACAGGGGGCGAGGAACGAGCAGTACTTC.

This chain joins TRBV5-1 and TRBJ1-5; D is unclear. The CDR3 totals 16 residues. V gave up 0 bases and J gave up 3 bases, with 13 bases separating them. Germline values: CDR1 SGHRS, CDR2 YFSETQ. CDR3 in DNA: TGCGCCAGCAGCTTGGGAGGGATGGGCGTCAATCAGCCCCAGCATTTT. Translation gives CASSLGGMGVNQPQHF. The full variable domain, completed using reference TRBV5-1 and TRBJ1-5, is KAGVTQTPRYLIKTRGQQVTLSCSPISGHRSVSWYQQTPGQGLQFLFEYFSETQRNKGNFPGRFSGRQFSNSRSEMNVSTLELGDSALYLCASSLGGMGVNQPQHFGDGTRLSIL.

This clone appeared a few times. The CDR3 bases are TGTGCCAGCTCACCGGACGGGGTCAGGGGCTATGGCTACACCTTC. Its protein product is CASSPDGVRGYGYTF. The V gene is TRBV18, the J gene TRBJ1-2; a possible D gene is TRBD1 (6 bases). V lost 3 bases and J lost 4, with 15 bases in between. Germline V gene data show CDR1 as KGHSH and CDR2 as LQKENI. The CDR3 has 15 amino acids.